The clone carrying this TCR beta chain was seen ten or more times. Its target is not known. The same CDR3 is also encoded by other DNA sequences in this sample. TCRdb reprocessed the PCR reads via MiXCR. The sample yields over 30,000 clones, approximately 7% seen once. This sample is drawn from a study of metastatic and nonmetastatic thyroid tumors. Broader study findings: Benign nodules reportedly had significantly lower TCR beta diversity than malignant thyroid tumors in blood and tumor.

No treatment had been given to any patient before thyroid surgery. There are 15 residues in the CDR3. CDR1 is WNHNN and CDR2 is SYGVQD in the germline V gene (reference sequence). V was shortened by 10 bases and J by 0 bases, with 19 bases between the two germline ends. The origin of this receptor is a female donor with papillary thyroid cancer or a benign thyroid nodule (not recorded which). Some clones in this sample may be carry-over from other donors' samples. The material sequenced was blood. This chain uses TRBV10-1 with TRBJ2-7; a possible D gene is TRBD2 (5 bases). CDR3 sequence: CAKSDCGQNSYEQYF. In DNA form, the CDR3 reads TGCGCCAAGTCCGACTGCGGGCAGAACTCCTACGAGCAGTACTTC.